This T cell receptor beta chain was observed in a study of CD8 T cells in ankylosing spondylitis (dated by TCRdb to 2017 to 2019). Looking at the study overall: The study profiled T cell receptor beta repertoires in healthy donors and ankylosing spondylitis patients to find disease-linked TCR variants. Peripheral blood samples were taken, and synovial fluid was additionally collected from ankylosing spondylitis patients. The full study cohort comprised 20 to 25 ankylosing spondylitis patients and 110 or so healthy donors. The paper as a whole reports these results and caveats: The disease-linked clones showed a CD8+ phenotype and occurred at relatively low frequencies in peripheral blood. A TCR beta motif made up of about eight highly homologous amino acid variants appeared to be characteristic of blood from ankylosing spondylitis patients. The disease-linked clones were reported to be significantly enriched in matched synovial fluid samples from ankylosing spondylitis patients. Some TCR beta motif variants had previously been reported in synovial fluid and blood of reactive arthritis patients, which suggested common disease-initiation mechanisms.

The reads were generated on an Illumina HiSeq 2500. TCR beta libraries were prepared by quantitative 5'-RACE with molecular barcodes. Under the source paper's analysis protocol: A new computational method, built on a probabilistic model of VDJ rearrangement, was used to identify disease-linked TCR variants. TCRdb applied fastp at Q25 and MiXCR to the public reads, then kept only in-frame beta chains. Identical CDR3 protein sequences are pooled into one entry, listed with their most common genes and DNA. These V and J calls are TCRdb output, not the study's own analysis. Counted in this sample were tens of thousands of distinct CDR3 sequences; about 6% of them appeared once. Roughly 4.8% of the sample is in the top ten clones. CDR1 and CDR2 are read off the germline V gene as MNHNS and SASEGT. Including cysteine and phenylalanine, the CDR3 has 14 amino acids. The only DNA kept is the CDR3, 42 bases in frame from the first base. V was cut back by 6 bases and J by 2 bases, leaving a gap of 13 bases between them.

Synovial fluid samples were paired with blood samples taken from the same ankylosing spondylitis patients. Comments on this clonotype: What this receptor recognizes is not known. Base qualities are missing; no much larger clone stands one base away.

The sequenced material came from synovial fluid, either unsorted or a sorted T cell fraction (not recorded which). The sequence derives from a male donor with ankylosing spondylitis. In this chain, TRBV6-1 is recombined with TRBJ1-1; no D segment can be confidently identified. The CDR3 is CASSSPAANTEAFF. Here is the DNA: TGTGCCAGCAGCTCCCCTGCAGCAAACACTGAAGCTTTCTTT.